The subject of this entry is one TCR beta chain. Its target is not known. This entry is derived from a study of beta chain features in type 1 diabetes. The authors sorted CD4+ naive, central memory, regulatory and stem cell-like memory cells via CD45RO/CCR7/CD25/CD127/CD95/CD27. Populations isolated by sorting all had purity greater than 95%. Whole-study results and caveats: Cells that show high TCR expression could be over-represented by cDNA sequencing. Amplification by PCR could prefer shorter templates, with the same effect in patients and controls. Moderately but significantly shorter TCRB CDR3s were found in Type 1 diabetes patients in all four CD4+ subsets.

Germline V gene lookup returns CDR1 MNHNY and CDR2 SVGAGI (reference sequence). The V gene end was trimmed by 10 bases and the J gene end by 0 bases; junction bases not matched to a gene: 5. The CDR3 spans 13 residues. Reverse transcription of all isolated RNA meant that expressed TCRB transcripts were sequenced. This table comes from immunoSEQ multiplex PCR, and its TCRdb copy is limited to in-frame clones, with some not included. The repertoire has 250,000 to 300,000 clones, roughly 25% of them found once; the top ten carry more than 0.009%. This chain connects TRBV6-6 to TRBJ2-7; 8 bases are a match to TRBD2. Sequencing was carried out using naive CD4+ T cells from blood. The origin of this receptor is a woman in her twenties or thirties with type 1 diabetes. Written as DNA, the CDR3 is TGTGCCACCATTAGCGGGATCTCCTACGAGCAGTACTTC. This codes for CATISGISYEQYF.